Sequencing of this T cell receptor (beta chain) was carried out in a study of tumor and adjacent non-tumor tissue in lung cancer. Regarding the study as a whole: Tumor tissue had significantly higher TCR diversity than normal lung.

TCRbeta libraries were built with three rounds of nested PCR, modified from ARM-PCR. Each CDR3 protein is one row after TCRdb ran MiXCR on the multiplex PCR reads. The table has 200,000 to 250,000 distinct CDR3 sequences, 71% seen once. The germline V and J ends were trimmed by 6 bases and 6 bases, with 21 bases remaining between them. There are 15 residues in the CDR3. From germline, CDR1 is SGHNT and CDR2 YENEEA. RNA was extracted from bulk tissue without any cell sorting. Notes on this clonotype: Its specificity is unknown.

This chain links TRBV11-3 with TRBJ2-7, with D possibly being TRBD1 (6 bases). This TCR was sampled from a man aged 60 to 75 with non-small cell lung cancer. Source material: lung tumor tissue. The CDR3 is CASRRGGDGASEQYF. In DNA, the CDR3 is TGTGCCAGCAGGAGAGGGGGTGATGGGGCCAGCGAGCAGTACTTC.